The clone carrying this T cell receptor beta chain has only one observation. This sequence may be a read error, since a much larger clone differs from it by one base. This entry comes from a study of blood T cells in healthy people across ages. Trimming cost V 5 bases and J 2 bases; bases outside gene matches: 6. The CDR3 covers 14 residues. CDR1 and CDR2 from the germline V gene are DFQATT and SNEGSKA (reference sequence). PCR was performed a second time for about 7 to 11 cycles using a sample-barcoded 5' primer and a J-beta primer mix. TCRdb recomputed calls from the 5' RACE reads with MiXCR, one row per CDR3 protein. The repertoire holds 750,000 to 950,000 distinct CDR3 sequences, with about 27% as singletons. The data also belong to a second study, concerning T cells of mothers and their children.

The chain uses TRBV20-1 and TRBJ2-5, with 9 bases fitting TRBD2. The receptor was derived from a woman aged 40 to 50 in good health. Material for sequencing was blood. As DNA, the CDR3 is TGCAGTGCTCGCACTAGCGGGTCACAAGAGACCCAGTACTTC. Amino acid sequence: CSARTSGSQETQYF.